One sample yielded the 9 T cell receptor beta chains listed below, sequenced in a study of T cell responses to AZD1222 COVID-19 vaccine. Only in-frame clones appear in the TCRdb table, and some are missing; sequencing was by immunoSEQ multiplex PCR. The data hold about 160,000 clones, with about 89% observed a single time. The sequencing used peripheral blood, collected on day 0 of AZD1222 vaccination. Every receptor here comes from an adult in good health.

This clone appeared once. The chain has TRBV5-1 and TRBJ2-7; tentatively, D is TRBD2 (6 bases). V lost 5 bases to trimming and J lost 5 bases, with 14 bases between them. Germline values: CDR1 SGHRS, CDR2 YFSETQ. The CDR3 contains 13 residues. The CDR3 nucleotides are TGCGCCAGCAGTTCTGCGGGGAGGAACGAGCAGTACTTC. Translation: CASSSAGRNEQYF.

This chain connects TRBV5-5 to TRBJ1-3; perhaps TRBD1 as D (6 bases). Per the germline V gene, CDR1 is SGHKS and CDR2 is YYEKEE (reference sequence). With 0 bases removed from V and 0 bases from J, the gap between germline ends came to 13 bases. This CDR3 is 17 amino acids long. CDR3 region: CASSLVGTRVSGNTIYF. CDR3 nucleotides: TGTGCCAGCAGCTTGGTTGGGACACGAGTCTCTGGAAACACCATATATTTT.

The chain has TRBV13 and TRBJ1-3; D call uncertain. CDR1 and CDR2 from the germline V gene are PRHDT and FYEKMQ (reference sequence). CDR3 length: 13 residues. Trimming took off 5 bases at V and 0 bases at J, with 5 bases between the two ends. The CDR3 nucleotides read TGTGCCAGCAGCAGCCTCTCTGGAAACACCATATATTTT. Protein sequence: CASSSLSGNTIYF.

The V call is TRBV5-4, the J call TRBJ2-1; a weak D match, TRBD1 (6 bases). This CDR3 has 16 amino acids. Germline V CDR1 and CDR2: SGHNT, YYREEE (reference sequence). Trimming took 5 bases from V and 4 from J, leaving 19 bases between them. CDR3 in amino acids: CASRVKRRGLYNEQFF. The CDR3 region has the DNA TGTGCCAGCAGGGTCAAACGCAGGGGTTTATACAATGAGCAGTTCTTC.

Only a few counts were recorded for this clone. The rearrangement links TRBV19 to TRBJ1-1; TRBD1 might be the D (5 bases). The V end was cut by 8 bases, the J end by 3 bases, with 13 bases between. The CDR3 is 13 residues long. The V gene's germline CDR1 is LNHDA and CDR2 SQIVND (reference sequence). For the CDR3, the DNA is TGTGCCAGTTCCACCAGGGTTGACACTGAAGCTTTCTTT. Amino acids: CASSTRVDTEAFF.

The chain uses TRBV5-6 and TRBJ1-2, with TRBD1 matching 8 bases. The CDR3 runs 14 residues. Per germline, CDR1 SGHDT and CDR2 YYEEEE. The ends lost 3 bases at V and 1 base at J; junction bases unmatched: 2. This CDR3 is CASSSGQDNYGYTF. Here the CDR3 DNA reads TGTGCCAGCAGCTCGGGACAGGATAACTATGGCTACACCTTC.

The V and J genes are TRBV12-5 and TRBJ1-1, with D possibly matching TRBD1 (5 bases). Trimming pared 2 bases from V and 11 bases from J, leaving 18 bases between. CDR1 is LGHNT, CDR2 FRNRAP, per germline. The CDR3 extends over 14 amino acids. The CDR3 region is CASGLSRGGGDAFF. For the CDR3, the DNA is TGTGCTAGTGGTTTGAGCCGTGGGGGAGGGGATGCTTTCTTT.

The chain couples TRBV27 to TRBJ1-6; D ambiguous. Per the germline V gene, CDR1 is MNHEY and CDR2 is SMNVEV (reference sequence). Trimming shortened V by 3 bases and J by 0 bases, and 12 bases separated the two germline ends. The CDR3 length is 17 residues. The CDR3 sequence is CASSLDLLSSYNSPLHF. The CDR3 DNA reads TGTGCCAGCAGTTTGGATTTGTTAAGCTCCTATAATTCACCCCTCCACTTT.

The chain employs TRBV30 and TRBJ2-3, with TRBD2 as a possible D gene (5 bases). The CDR3 is made up of 14 amino acids. Trimming left V 1 base short and J 2 bases short, with 10 bases between. Germline V CDR1 and CDR2: GTSNPN, SVGIG (reference sequence). The CDR3 coding sequence is TGTGCCTGGAGTGATGAGGGATTCACAGATACGCAGTATTTT. This codes for CAWSDEGFTDTQYF.